The TCR beta chain described here comes from a study of STAT5B mutations in CD4+ large granular lymphocyte leukemia. Libraries were prepared by immunoSEQ multiplex PCR; TCRdb keeps only in-frame clonotypes and omits some of them. The sample includes tens of thousands of clones, approximately 83% of them seen just once. This CDR3 is 15 amino acids long. CDR1 is SGHTA, CDR2 FQGNSA, per germline. Trimming pared 3 bases from V and 0 bases from J, leaving 9 bases between. The sequenced sample was CD4+ T cells from blood buffy coats. This chain links TRBV7-2 with TRBJ1-5; D unclear. The origin of this receptor is a human donor in good health. This CDR3 is CASSFSGNSNQPQHF. CDR3 nucleotides: TGTGCCAGCAGCTTCTCCGGAAATAGCAATCAGCCCCAGCATTTT.